A selection of T cell receptor beta chains follows, all from one sample in a study of T cell responses to AZD1222 COVID-19 vaccine. Repertoires were generated with immunoSEQ multiplex PCR, while TCRdb's copy carries only in-frame clones and drops some. The sample holds fewer than 90,000 clones, nearly 90% seen once. The specimen was peripheral blood, collected on day 0 of AZD1222 vaccination. Receptor source: an adult in good health. CDR3s include the opening cysteine and the closing phenylalanine or tryptophan. A D gene is named only where the DNA matches it firmly. The size field is filled for only some rows; it gives once, few, many or a size class.

cdr3_aa cdr3_nt j_call v_call d_call clone_size
CATIQGDSEKLFF TGTGCCACCATCCAGGGGGATAGTGAAAAACTGTTTTTT TRBJ1-4 TRBV6-5 TRBD1 once
CASSAPWTEAFF TGTGCCAGCAGCGCGCCTTGGACTGAAGCTTTCTTT TRBJ1-1 TRBV28 - -
CASSESRAGTEKLFF TGCGCCAGCAGTGAGTCGAGGGCGGGGACTGAAAAACTGTTTTTT TRBJ1-4 TRBV10-2 - -
CASSEDGTSYF TGTGCCAGCAGTGAGGACGGAACTTCGTACTTC TRBJ2-4 TRBV2 - -
CASSSKQGNEQFF TGTGCCAGCAGCTCAAAACAGGGGAATGAGCAGTTCTTC TRBJ2-1 TRBV3-1/TRBV3-2 TRBD1 -
CASSYMSGSYEQYF TGTGCCAGCAGTTACATGAGCGGCTCCTACGAGCAGTACTTC TRBJ2-7 TRBV6-5 - -
CASSPTETQYF TGTGCCAGCAGTCCGACAGAGACCCAGTACTTC TRBJ2-5 TRBV6-5 - -
CASSFTGFGLDYGYTF TGTGCCAGCAGCTTCACAGGGTTTGGCCTTGACTATGGCTACACCTTC TRBJ1-2 TRBV7-2 - once
CASSTSPGLTGELFF TGTGCCAGCAGCACCTCGCCAGGGCTCACCGGGGAGCTGTTTTTT TRBJ2-2 TRBV14 - -
CASSVQGGSNQPQHF TGTGCCAGTAGTGTACAGGGTGGTAGCAATCAGCCCCAGCATTTT TRBJ1-5 TRBV19 - -
CASSELYEQYF TGTGCCAGCAGTGAATTGTACGAGCAGTACTTC TRBJ2-7 TRBV6-1 - -
CASSPDRAIQETQYF TGTGCCAGCAGCCCCGACAGGGCCATTCAAGAGACCCAGTACTTC TRBJ2-5 TRBV5-4 TRBD1 -
CASSLGLAGAHNEQFF TGCGCCAGCAGCTTGGGCCTAGCGGGGGCCCACAATGAGCAGTTCTTC TRBJ2-1 TRBV5-1 TRBD2 -
CASSLVGYGYTF TGTGCCAGCAGTTTGGTTGGCTATGGCTACACCTTC TRBJ1-2 TRBV6-5 - -
CASSEEPYNEQFF TGTGCCAGCTCCGAGGAACCCTACAATGAGCAGTTCTTC TRBJ2-1 TRBV18 - few
CASSYFRGGTGELFF TGTGCCAGCAGTTACTTTAGGGGAGGCACCGGGGAGCTGTTTTTT TRBJ2-2 TRBV6-5 - once
CASSLDDNEQFF TGTGCCAGCAGCTTGGACGACAATGAGCAGTTCTTC TRBJ2-1 TRBV5-4 - few
CASRGTNTEAFF TGCGCCAGCAGAGGCACGAACACTGAAGCTTTCTTT TRBJ1-1 TRBV10-2 - -
CASRALKNTEAFF TGCGCCAGCAGGGCATTGAAGAACACTGAAGCTTTCTTT TRBJ1-1 TRBV10-1 - -
CASSEDLRERADTQYF TGTGCCAGCAGTGAAGACTTGCGGGAGAGGGCAGATACGCAGTATTTT TRBJ2-3 TRBV6-1 TRBD2 -
CASSLSAGSGSHGELFF TGTGCCAGCAGTTTATCTGCTGGTAGCGGGAGCCACGGGGAGCTGTTTTTT TRBJ2-2 TRBV27 TRBD2 -
CASSARRIGQPQHF TGTGCCAGTAGTGCCCGGAGGATCGGTCAGCCCCAGCATTTT TRBJ1-5 TRBV19 - -
CASPTGGETQYF TGTGCCAGCCCAACAGGGGGCGAGACCCAGTACTTC TRBJ2-5 TRBV27 TRBD1 -
CASSVAGTGVNSPLHF TGTGCCAGCAGCGTAGCCGGTACGGGGGTCAATTCACCCCTCCACTTT TRBJ1-6 TRBV9 - -
CASSITLLYSNQPQHF TGTGCCAGTAGTATAACCCTTCTCTATAGCAATCAGCCCCAGCATTTT TRBJ1-5 TRBV19 - -
CASSQGRGTGDSPLHF TGTGCCAGCAGCCAAGGGAGGGGGACAGGCGATTCACCCCTCCACTTT TRBJ1-6 TRBV3-1/TRBV3-2 TRBD1 -
CASSEEGRPNSPLHF TGTGCCAGCAGTGAAGAGGGACGGCCTAATTCACCCCTCCACTTT TRBJ1-6 TRBV2 - few
CASSLAQSTDTQYF TGTGCCAGCAGCTTAGCCCAGAGCACAGATACGCAGTATTTT TRBJ2-3 TRBV11-2 - -
CASSLSGDQPQHF TGTGCCAGCAGTTTGAGCGGGGATCAGCCCCAGCATTTT TRBJ1-5 TRBV12-3/TRBV12-4 - -
CASSRRGASGGYTF TGTGCCAGCAGCCGGCGGGGCGCGTCCGGCGGCTACACCTTC TRBJ1-2 TRBV28 - -
CSASITGTVSNQPQHF TGCAGTGCTAGTATCACGGGAACAGTTAGCAATCAGCCCCAGCATTTT TRBJ1-5 TRBV20-1 - -
CASRLTNQPQHF TGTGCCAGCAGACTCACCAATCAGCCCCAGCATTTT TRBJ1-5 TRBV28 - -
CASSPLGLRGSEQFF TGTGCCAGCTCACCACTCGGCTTAAGAGGGAGTGAGCAGTTCTTC TRBJ2-1 TRBV18 - -
CASSSTGTGYQPQHF TGTGCCAGCAGTTCTACCGGGACAGGGTATCAGCCCCAGCATTTT TRBJ1-5 TRBV28 TRBD1 -
CASSLAGEAGELFF TGCGCCAGCAGCTTGGCTGGGGAAGCCGGGGAGCTGTTTTTT TRBJ2-2 TRBV5-1 - few
CASSQDLYRHETDTQYF TGCGCCAGCAGCCAAGATCTTTATAGGCATGAGACAGATACGCAGTATTTT TRBJ2-3 TRBV4-1 - once
CASSLVGGYNEQFF TGCGCCAGCAGCTTGGTGGGGGGCTACAATGAGCAGTTCTTC TRBJ2-1 TRBV5-1 - -
CAWGGQGQPQHF TGTGCTTGGGGGGGACAGGGTCAGCCCCAGCATTTT TRBJ1-5 TRBV30 TRBD1 -
CASSFTERTDTQYF TGTGCCAGCAGCTTTACAGAACGCACAGATACGCAGTATTTT TRBJ2-3 TRBV11-2 - -
CASKKRDAYNEQFF TGTGCCAGTAAAAAGCGGGATGCTTACAATGAGCAGTTCTTC TRBJ2-1 TRBV27 TRBD2 -